This TCR beta chain appears in the sequencing data of a study of blood T cell repertoires in COVID-19. Whole-study context: Whether acute or convalescent, the COVID-19 samples came from the United States, Italy and Spain. From T cells, B-cell-depleted T cells, or PBMCs came the material, which was cDNA or gDNA.

The ends were cut back, 5 bases at V and 1 base at J, with 14 bases in the middle. CDR3 length: 15 amino acids. Germline V gives CDR1 SGHTA, CDR2 FQGNSA. Original handling: Estimated nucleated cell counts came from reference gene primer amplification. Clones were read by immunoSEQ multiplex PCR, and TCRdb kept only the in-frame ones, dropping some. From that table come the V and J calls and clone size; the DNA was used to work out D and trimming. The data show more than 75,000 clones, more than 75% seen once. The TCR was taken from a woman older than 75 with active COVID-19. The sequencing input was peripheral blood. The V call is TRBV7-2, the J call TRBJ2-5, with D maybe TRBD2 (6 bases). The CDR3 region has the DNA TGTGCCAGCAGCAGGGACGGGAGATTCCAAGAGACCCAGTACTTC. As protein: CASSRDGRFQETQYF.